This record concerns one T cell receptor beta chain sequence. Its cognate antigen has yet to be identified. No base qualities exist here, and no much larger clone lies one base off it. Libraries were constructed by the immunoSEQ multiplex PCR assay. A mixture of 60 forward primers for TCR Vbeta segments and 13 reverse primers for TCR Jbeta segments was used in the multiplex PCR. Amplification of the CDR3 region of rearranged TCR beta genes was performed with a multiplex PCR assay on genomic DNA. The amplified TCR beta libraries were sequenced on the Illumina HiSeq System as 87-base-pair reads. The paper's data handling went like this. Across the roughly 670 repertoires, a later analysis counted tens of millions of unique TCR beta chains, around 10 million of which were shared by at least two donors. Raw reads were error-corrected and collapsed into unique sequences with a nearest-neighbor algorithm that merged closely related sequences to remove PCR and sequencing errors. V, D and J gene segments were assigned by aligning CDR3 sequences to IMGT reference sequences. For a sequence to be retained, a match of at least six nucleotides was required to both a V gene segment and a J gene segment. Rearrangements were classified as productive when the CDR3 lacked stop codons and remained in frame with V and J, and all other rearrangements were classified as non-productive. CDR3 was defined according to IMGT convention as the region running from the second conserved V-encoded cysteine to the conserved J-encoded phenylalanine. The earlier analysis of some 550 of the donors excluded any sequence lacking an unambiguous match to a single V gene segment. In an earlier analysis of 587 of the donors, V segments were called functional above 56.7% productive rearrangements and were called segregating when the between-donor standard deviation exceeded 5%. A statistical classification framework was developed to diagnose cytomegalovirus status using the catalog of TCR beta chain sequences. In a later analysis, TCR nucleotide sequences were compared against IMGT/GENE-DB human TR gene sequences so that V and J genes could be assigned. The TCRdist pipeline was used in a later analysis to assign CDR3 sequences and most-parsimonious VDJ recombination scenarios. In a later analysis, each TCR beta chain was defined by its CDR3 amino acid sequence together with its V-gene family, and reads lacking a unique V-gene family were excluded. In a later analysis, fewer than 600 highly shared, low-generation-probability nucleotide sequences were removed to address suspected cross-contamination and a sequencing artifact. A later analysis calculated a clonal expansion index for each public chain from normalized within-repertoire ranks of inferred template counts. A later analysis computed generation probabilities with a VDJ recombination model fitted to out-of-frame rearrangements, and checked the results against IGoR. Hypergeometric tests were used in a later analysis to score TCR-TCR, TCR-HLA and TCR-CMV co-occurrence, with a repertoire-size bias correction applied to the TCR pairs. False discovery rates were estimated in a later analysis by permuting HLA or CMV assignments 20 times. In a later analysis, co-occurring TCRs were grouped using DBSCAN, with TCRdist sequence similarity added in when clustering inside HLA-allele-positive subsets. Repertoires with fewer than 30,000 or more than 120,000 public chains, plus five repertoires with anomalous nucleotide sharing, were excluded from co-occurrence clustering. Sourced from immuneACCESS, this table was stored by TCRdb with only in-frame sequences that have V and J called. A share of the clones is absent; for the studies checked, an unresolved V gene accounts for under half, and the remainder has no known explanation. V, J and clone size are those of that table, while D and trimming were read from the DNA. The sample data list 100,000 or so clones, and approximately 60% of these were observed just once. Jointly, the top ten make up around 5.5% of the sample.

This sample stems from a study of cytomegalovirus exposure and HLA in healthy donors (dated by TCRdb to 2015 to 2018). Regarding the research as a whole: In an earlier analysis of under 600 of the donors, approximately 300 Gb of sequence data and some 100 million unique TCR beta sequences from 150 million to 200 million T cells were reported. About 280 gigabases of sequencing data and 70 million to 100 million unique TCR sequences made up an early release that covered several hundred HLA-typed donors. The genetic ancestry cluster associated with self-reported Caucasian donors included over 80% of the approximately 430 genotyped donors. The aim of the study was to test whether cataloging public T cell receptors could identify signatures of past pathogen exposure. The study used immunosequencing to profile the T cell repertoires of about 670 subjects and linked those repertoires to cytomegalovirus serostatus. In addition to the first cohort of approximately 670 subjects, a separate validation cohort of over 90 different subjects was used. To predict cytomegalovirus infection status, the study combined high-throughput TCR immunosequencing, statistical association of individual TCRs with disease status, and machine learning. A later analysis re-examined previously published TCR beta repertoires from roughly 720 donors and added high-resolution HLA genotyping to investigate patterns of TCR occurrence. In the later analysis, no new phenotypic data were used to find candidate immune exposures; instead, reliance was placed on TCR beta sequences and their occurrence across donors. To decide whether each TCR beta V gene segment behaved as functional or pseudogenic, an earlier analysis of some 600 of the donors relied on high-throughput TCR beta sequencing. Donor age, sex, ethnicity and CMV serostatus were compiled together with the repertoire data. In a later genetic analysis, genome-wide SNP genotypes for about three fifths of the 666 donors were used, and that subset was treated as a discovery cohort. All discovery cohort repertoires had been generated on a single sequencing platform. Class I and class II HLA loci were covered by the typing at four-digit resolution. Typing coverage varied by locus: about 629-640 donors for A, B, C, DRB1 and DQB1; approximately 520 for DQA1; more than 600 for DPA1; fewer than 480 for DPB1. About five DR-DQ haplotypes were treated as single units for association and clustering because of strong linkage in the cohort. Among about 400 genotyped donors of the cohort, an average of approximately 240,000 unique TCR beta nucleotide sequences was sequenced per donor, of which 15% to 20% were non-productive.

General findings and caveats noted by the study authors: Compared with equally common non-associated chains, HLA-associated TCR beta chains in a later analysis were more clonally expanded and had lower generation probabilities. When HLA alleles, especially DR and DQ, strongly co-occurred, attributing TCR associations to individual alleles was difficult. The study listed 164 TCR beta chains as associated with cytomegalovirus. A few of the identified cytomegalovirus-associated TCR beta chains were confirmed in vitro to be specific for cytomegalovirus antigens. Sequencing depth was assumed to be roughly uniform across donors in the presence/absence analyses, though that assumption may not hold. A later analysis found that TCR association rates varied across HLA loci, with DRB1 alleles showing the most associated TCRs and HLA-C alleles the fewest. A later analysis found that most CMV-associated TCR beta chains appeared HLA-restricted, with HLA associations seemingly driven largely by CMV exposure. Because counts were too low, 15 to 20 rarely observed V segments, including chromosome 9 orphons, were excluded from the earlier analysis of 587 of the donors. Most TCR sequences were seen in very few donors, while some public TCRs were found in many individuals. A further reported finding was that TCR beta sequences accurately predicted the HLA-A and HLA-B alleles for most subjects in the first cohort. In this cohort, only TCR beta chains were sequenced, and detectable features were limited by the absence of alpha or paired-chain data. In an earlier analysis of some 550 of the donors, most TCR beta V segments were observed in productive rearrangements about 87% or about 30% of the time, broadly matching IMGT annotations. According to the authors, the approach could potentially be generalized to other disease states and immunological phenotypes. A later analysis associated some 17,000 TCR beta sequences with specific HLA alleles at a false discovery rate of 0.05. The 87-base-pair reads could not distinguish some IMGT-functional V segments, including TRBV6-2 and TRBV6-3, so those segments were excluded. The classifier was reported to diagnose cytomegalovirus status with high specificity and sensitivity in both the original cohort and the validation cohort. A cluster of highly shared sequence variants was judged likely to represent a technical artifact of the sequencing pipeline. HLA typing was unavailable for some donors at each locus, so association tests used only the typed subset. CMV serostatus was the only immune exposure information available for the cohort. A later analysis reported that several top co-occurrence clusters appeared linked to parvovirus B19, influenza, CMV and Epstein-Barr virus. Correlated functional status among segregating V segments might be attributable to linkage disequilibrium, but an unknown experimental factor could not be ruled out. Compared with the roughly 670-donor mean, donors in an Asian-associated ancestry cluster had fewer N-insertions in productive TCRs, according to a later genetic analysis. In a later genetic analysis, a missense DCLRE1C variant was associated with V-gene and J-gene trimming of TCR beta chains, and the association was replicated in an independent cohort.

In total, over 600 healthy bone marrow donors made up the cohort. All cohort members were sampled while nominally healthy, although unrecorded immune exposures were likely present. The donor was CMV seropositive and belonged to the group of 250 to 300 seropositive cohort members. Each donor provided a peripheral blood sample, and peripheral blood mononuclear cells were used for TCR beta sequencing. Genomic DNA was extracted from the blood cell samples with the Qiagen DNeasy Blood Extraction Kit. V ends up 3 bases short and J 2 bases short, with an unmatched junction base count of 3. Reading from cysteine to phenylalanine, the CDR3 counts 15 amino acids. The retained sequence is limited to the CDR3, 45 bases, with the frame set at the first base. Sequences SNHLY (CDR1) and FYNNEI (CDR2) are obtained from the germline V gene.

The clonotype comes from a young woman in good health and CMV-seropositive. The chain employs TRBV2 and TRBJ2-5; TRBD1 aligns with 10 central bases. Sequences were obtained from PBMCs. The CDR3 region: CASSDPDRGQETQYF. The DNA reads TGTGCCAGCAGTGACCCGGACAGGGGGCAAGAGACCCAGTACTTC.